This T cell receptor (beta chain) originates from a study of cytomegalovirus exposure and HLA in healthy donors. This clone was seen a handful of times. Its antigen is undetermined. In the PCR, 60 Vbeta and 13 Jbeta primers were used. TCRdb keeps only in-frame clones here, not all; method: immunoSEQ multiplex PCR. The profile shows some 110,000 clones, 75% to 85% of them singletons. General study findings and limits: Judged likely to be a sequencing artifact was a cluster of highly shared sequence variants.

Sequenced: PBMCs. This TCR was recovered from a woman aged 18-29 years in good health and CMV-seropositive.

CDR3 protein: CASHGRGEKLFF. The CDR3 DNA reads as TGTGCCAGCCATGGCCGAGGGGAAAAACTGTTTTTT. The chain has TRBV28 and TRBJ1-4; D is undetermined. The V end lost 8 bases, the J end lost 8 bases, and 12 bases lay between the germline ends. The germline gives CDR1 MDHEN, CDR2 SYDVKM. The CDR3 is made up of 12 amino acids. The entire variable domain, with the rest obtained from reference TRBV28 and TRBJ1-4, is as follows: DVKVTQSSRYLVKRTGEKVFLECVQDMDHENMFWYRQDPGLGLRLIYFSYDVKMKEKGDIPEGYSVSREKKERFSLILESASTNQTSMYLCASHGRGEKLFFGSGTQLSVL.